This passage covers 13 T cell receptor beta chains from one sample sequenced in a study of beta chain features in type 1 diabetes (dated by TCRdb to 2016 to 2019). Library preparation was by the immunoSEQ multiplex PCR assay. The entire amount of isolated RNA was reverse transcribed using the High Capacity cDNA Reverse Transcription Kit, so the sequenced TCRB transcripts were expressed ones. TCRdb mirrors the immuneACCESS table, restricted to in-frame sequences. Some clones are absent from its copies; in checked studies, under half trace to an unresolved V gene, and the reason for the others is unknown. A total of 400,000 to 500,000 clones appear in this sample, about 15% of them only once. Less than 0.04% of the sample rests with the top ten. The specimen sequenced was naive CD4+ T cells from blood. Interpreted using the paper, the cell subset or site label stands for: true naive CD4+ T cells. These receptor sequences come from a man aged 30 to 39 in good health.

This rearrangement joins TRBV19 to TRBJ1-2, with 8 positions matching TRBD1. V shed 5 bases, J shed 5 bases, and the junction held 10 bases outside the gene matches. Germline V lookup: CDR1 LNHDA, CDR2 SQIVND (reference sequence). The CDR3 length is 15 residues. The CDR3 nucleotides read TGTGCCAGTAGTTCGACAGGGGCAGTAGGGTATGGCTACACCTTC. Amino acid sequence: CASSSTGAVGYGYTF.

The chain recombines TRBV7-2 with TRBJ1-6; unclear D gene. Germline V lookup: CDR1 SGHTA, CDR2 FQGNSA. V was clipped by 1 base and J by 10 bases, with 8 bases between them. CDR3 length equals 13 residues. CDR3 in DNA: TGTGCCAGCAGCTTAGTCGGGAGATCACCCCTCCACTTT. It specifies CASSLVGRSPLHF.

This clone was seen only a few times. The chain combines TRBV18 with TRBJ1-4; D uncertain. V was trimmed by 0 bases and J by 10 bases, leaving 6 bases between them. The CDR3 runs to 12 residues. Germline CDR1 reads KGHSH; CDR2 reads LQKENI. The CDR3 reads CASSPPDGKLFF. The CDR3 nucleotides are TGTGCCAGCTCACCACCAGATGGAAAACTGTTTTTT.

V is TRBV18 and J is TRBJ2-1; 10 bases are a match to TRBD2. The germline V gene encodes CDR1 KGHSH and CDR2 LQKENI. V shed 1 base, J shed 5 bases, and the junction held 14 bases outside the gene matches. The CDR3 is 19 amino acids. This chain's CDR3 is CASSPLAGGSQLINNEQFF. CDR3 nucleotide sequence: TGTGCCAGCTCACCACTAGCGGGGGGCTCTCAACTTATTAACAATGAGCAGTTCTTC.

The chain is built from TRBV7-2 and TRBJ1-2; D is uncertain. The CDR3 spans 15 residues. Germline-derived CDR1 and CDR2 are SGHTA and FQGNSA. The germline V and J ends were trimmed by 2 bases and 0 bases, with 10 bases remaining between them. CDR3 protein: CASSLLGRPNYGYTF. DNA for the CDR3: TGTGCCAGCAGCTTATTGGGCAGGCCTAACTATGGCTACACCTTC.

This clone was counted between two and nine times. The chain joins TRBV6-1 to TRBJ1-2, with 7 bases fitting TRBD1. This CDR3 is 13 amino acids long. Germline V CDR1 and CDR2: MNHNS, SASEGT. The V and J ends lost 6 bases and 3 bases, in that order; junction bases with no gene match: 4. Written as DNA, the CDR3 is TGTGCCAGCAGAGACAGGGTCGACTATGGCTACACCTTC. This gives the protein CASRDRVDYGYTF.

This clone has just a few counts. The chain recombines TRBV6-6 with TRBJ2-5; 9 positions match TRBD2. Germline values: CDR1 MNHNY, CDR2 SVGAGI (reference sequence). Trimming cost V 9 bases and J 5 bases; bases outside gene matches: 1. This CDR3 has 11 amino acids. CDR3 sequence (DNA): TGTGCCAGTGGACTAGCGGAGACCCAGTACTTC. The encoded protein is CASGLAETQYF.

This clone was detected only a few times. The V and J genes are TRBV7-9 and TRBJ2-2, with no clear D. The V gene lost 4 bases and the J gene lost 7 bases, with 4 bases spanning the gap. Germline loops: CDR1 SEHNR, CDR2 FQNEAQ (reference sequence). This CDR3 is built from 11 residues. The CDR3 nucleotides are TGTGCCAGCAGCTCCCACGGGGAGCTGTTTTTT. This gives the protein CASSSHGELFF.

This clone occurred a few times. V gene TRBV19 combines with J gene TRBJ1-2; TRBD1 is a possible D gene (5 bases). The CDR3 consists of 14 residues. Germline V gene data show CDR1 as LNHDA and CDR2 as SQIVND (reference sequence). V gave up 6 bases and J gave up 4 bases, with 15 bases separating them. The CDR3 spells CASRKKTAAYGYTF. CDR3 nucleotides: TGTGCCAGTAGAAAAAAGACAGCCGCCTATGGCTACACCTTC.

This clone was found a few times. The chain couples TRBV9 to TRBJ2-5; D is perhaps TRBD2 (5 bases). CDR3 size: 16 residues. The V and J ends lost 0 bases and 0 bases respectively, with 12 bases between them. CDR1 and CDR2 from the germline V gene are SGDLS and YYNGEE. The CDR3 coding sequence is TGTGCCAGCAGCGTAGCTCCATTAGCGAACCAAGAGACCCAGTACTTC. Amino acid sequence: CASSVAPLANQETQYF. Filled out from reference TRBV9 and TRBJ2-5, the complete variable domain reads DSGVTQTPKHLITATGQRVTLRCSPRSGDLSVYWYQQSLDQGLQFLIQYYNGEERAKGNILERFSAQQFPDLHSELNLSSLELGDSALYFCASSVAPLANQETQYFGPGTRLLVL.

The chain employs TRBV5-4 and TRBJ2-2; 9 bases align to TRBD2. The germline V gene has CDR1 SGHNT and CDR2 YYREEE (reference sequence). The V gene end was trimmed by 4 bases and the J gene end by 1 base; junction bases not matched to a gene: 5. This CDR3 is built from 16 residues. This CDR3 is CASSPQRGENTGELFF. For the CDR3, the DNA is TGTGCCAGCAGCCCACAGCGGGGGGAGAACACCGGGGAGCTGTTTTTT.

There are a few counts of this clone. The CDR3 DNA reads TGTGCCAGCAGTTTTGGGACAGGGGGCGCTCCCGGGGAGCTGTTTTTT. Translation: CASSFGTGGAPGELFF. The chain couples TRBV27 to TRBJ2-2; 12 nucleotides align to TRBD1. Germline-derived CDR1 and CDR2 are MNHEY and SMNVEV (reference sequence). Germline trimming cut 3 bases from V and 6 bases from J; bases unmatched to any gene: 5. The CDR3 covers 16 residues.

This sequence joins TRBV15 and TRBJ2-1, with D uncertain. In germline, CDR1 is LNHNV, CDR2 YYDKDF (reference sequence). The CDR3 extends over 14 amino acids. The V end was cut by 1 base, the J end by 5 bases, with 9 bases between. The CDR3 DNA is TGTGCCACCAGCAGAGCGGGCTCAAACAATGAGCAGTTCTTC. Its translation is CATSRAGSNNEQFF.